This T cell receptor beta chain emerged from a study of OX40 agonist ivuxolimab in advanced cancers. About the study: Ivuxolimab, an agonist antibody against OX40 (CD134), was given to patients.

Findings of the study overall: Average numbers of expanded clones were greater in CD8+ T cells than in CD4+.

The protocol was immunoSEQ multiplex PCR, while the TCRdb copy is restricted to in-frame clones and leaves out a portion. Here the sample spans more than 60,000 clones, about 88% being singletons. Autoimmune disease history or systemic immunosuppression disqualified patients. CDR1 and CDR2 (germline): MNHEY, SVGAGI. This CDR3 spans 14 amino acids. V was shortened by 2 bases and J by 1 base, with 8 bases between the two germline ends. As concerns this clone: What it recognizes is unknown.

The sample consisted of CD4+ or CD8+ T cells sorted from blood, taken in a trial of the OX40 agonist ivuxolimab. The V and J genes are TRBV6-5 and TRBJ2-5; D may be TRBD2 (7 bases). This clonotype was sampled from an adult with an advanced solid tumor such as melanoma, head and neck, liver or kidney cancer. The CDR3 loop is CASSYGGAQETQYF. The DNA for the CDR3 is TGTGCCAGCAGTTACGGGGGGGCCCAAGAGACCCAGTACTTC.